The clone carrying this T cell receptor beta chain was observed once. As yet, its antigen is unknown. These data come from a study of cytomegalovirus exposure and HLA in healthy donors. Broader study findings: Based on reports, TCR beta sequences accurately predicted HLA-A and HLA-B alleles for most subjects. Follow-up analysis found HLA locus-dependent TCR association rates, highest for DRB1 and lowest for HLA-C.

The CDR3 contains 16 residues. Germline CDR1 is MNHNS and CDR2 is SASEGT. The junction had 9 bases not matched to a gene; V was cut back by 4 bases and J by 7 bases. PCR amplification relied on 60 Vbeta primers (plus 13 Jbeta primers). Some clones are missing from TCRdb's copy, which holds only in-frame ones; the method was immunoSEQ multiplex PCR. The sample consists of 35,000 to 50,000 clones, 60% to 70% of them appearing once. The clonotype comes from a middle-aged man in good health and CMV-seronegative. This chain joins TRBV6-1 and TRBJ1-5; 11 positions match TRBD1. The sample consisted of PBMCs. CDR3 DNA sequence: TGTGCCAGCAGTGCCTCCGGGACAGGGGGTTTGCAGCCCCAGCATTTT. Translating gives CASSASGTGGLQPQHF.